The 23 T cell receptor beta chains below were found in one sample sequenced in a study of blood T cells in healthy people across ages. It was with a sample-barcoded 5' primer and a J-beta primer mix that a second PCR of roughly 7 to 12 cycles was run. Each CDR3 protein is one row after TCRdb ran MiXCR on the 5' RACE reads. The table shows 850,000 to 1,100,000 distinct CDR3 sequences, with approximately 38% occurring only once. Input material: blood. The source is a young man in good health.

This clonotype has more than one count but fewer than ten. The V gene is TRBV28, the J gene TRBJ1-1; D ambiguous. V was cut by 2 bases and J by 4 bases, with 11 bases left in between. CDR3 length: 14 amino acids. CDR1 and CDR2 from the germline V gene are MDHEN and SYDVKM. The CDR3 is CASSLGEKGTEAFF. The CDR3 bases are TGTGCCAGCAGTTTAGGAGAGAAGGGCACTGAAGCTTTCTTT. Full variable domain (rest looked up from reference TRBV28 and TRBJ1-1): DVKVTQSSRYLVKRTGEKVFLECVQDMDHENMFWYRQDPGLGLRLIYFSYDVKMKEKGDIPEGYSVSREKKERFSLILESASTNQTSMYLCASSLGEKGTEAFFGQGTRLTVV.

The rearrangement uses TRBV6-2 or TRBV6-3 and TRBJ2-1; weak D call: TRBD2 (6 bases). Per germline, CDR1 MNHEY and CDR2 SVGEGT. The V end was cut by 6 bases, the J end by 12 bases, with 12 bases between. The CDR3 totals 11 residues. CDR3 in DNA: TGTGCCAGCAGCCTACCGGGACTGCAGTTCTTC. Protein product: CASSLPGLQFF.

This clonotype has more than one count but fewer than ten. The V gene is TRBV9, the J gene TRBJ1-2, with TRBD1 matching over 7 bases. The CDR3 has 15 residues. J lost 4 bases, V lost 3 bases, and 9 bases had no gene match. The germline V gene has CDR1 SGDLS and CDR2 YYNGEE. The CDR3 coding sequence is TGTGCCAGCAGCGAGGGGGCGGGAAGCTTCTATGGCTACACCTTC. Protein product: CASSEGAGSFYGYTF.

This clonotype occurred a few times. In nucleotides, the CDR3 is TGTGCCAGCAGCTTACACCACAGACCATCTAACTATGGCTACACCTTC. Residues: CASSLHHRPSNYGYTF. V and J are TRBV7-2 and TRBJ1-2; D call uncertain. The CDR3 contains 16 residues. With 2 bases removed from V and 0 bases from J, the gap between germline ends came to 13 bases. Germline V gives CDR1 SGHTA, CDR2 FQGNSA.

This clonotype has more than one count but fewer than ten. CDR3 in amino acids: CASSFADAEAFF. CDR3 coding DNA: TGTGCCAGCAGTTTTGCGGACGCTGAAGCTTTCTTT. The genes are TRBV12-3 or TRBV12-4 and TRBJ1-1; D is undetermined. This CDR3 spans 12 amino acids. V lost 3 bases and J lost 6, with 8 bases in between.

This clonotype was counted once. V and J are TRBV9 and TRBJ1-2, with 7 bases identical to TRBD1. The V gene's germline CDR1 is SGDLS and CDR2 YYNGEE. J lost 2 bases, V lost 0 bases, and 7 bases had no gene match. CDR3 length: 16 residues. This chain's CDR3 is CASSVGTGRENYGYTF. The CDR3 nucleotides are TGTGCCAGCAGCGTAGGGACAGGACGAGAGAACTATGGCTACACCTTC.

The CDR3 is CASSQVGGQGPASHGYTF. In DNA, the CDR3 is TGTGCCAGCAGCCAAGTAGGGGGCCAGGGACCAGCCAGTCATGGCTACACCTTC. The chain combines TRBV4-2 with TRBJ1-2; 7 nucleotides agree with TRBD1. This CDR3 is built from 18 residues. The V gene's germline CDR1 is LGHNA and CDR2 YNFKEQ. The V gene end was trimmed by 1 base and the J gene end by 6 bases; junction bases not matched to a gene: 17.

This chain connects TRBV6-5 to TRBJ2-1, with D tentatively TRBD2 (5 bases). This CDR3 comprises 18 residues. Germline assignment: CDR1 MNHEY and CDR2 SVGAGI. V lost 7 bases, J lost 9 bases, and 31 bases lay in between. CDR3 nucleotide sequence: TGTGCCAGCACCGACTCGAATCATAGCGTTTTACTCCGGAGTGAGCAGTTCTTC. Residues: CASTDSNHSVLLRSEQFF.

This clonotype was picked up a small number of times. The chain combines TRBV12-5 with TRBJ2-3; 8 nucleotides align to TRBD2. Per germline, CDR1 LGHNT and CDR2 FRNRAP. The CDR3 length is 16 residues. Trimming took 7 bases from V and 2 from J; bases not matched to a gene: 11. The CDR3 region has the DNA TGTGCTAGTGATCCCGGGACTAGGGGGGTCACAGATACGCAGTATTTT. Residues: CASDPGTRGVTDTQYF.

The chain has TRBV24-1 and TRBJ2-1; 7 bases agree with TRBD1. The DNA end is a closer match to TRBJ2-7, so the J assignment may be wrong. Germline CDR1 reads KGHDR; CDR2 reads SFDVKD. The CDR3 runs to 15 residues. For the CDR3, the DNA is TGTGCCACCAGTGATTTTGGGGACAGATACAATGAGCAGTACTTC. This encodes CATSDFGDRYNEQYF.

The chain joins TRBV12-5 to TRBJ1-1; tentatively, D is TRBD1 (5 bases). Germline V gene sequence: CDR1 LGHNT, CDR2 FRNRAP. CDR3 size: 12 residues. V shed 5 bases and J shed 6 bases, with 10 bases lying between them. For the CDR3, the DNA is TGTGCTAGTGGTGTCGGGGCCTCTGAAGCTTTCTTT. Translating gives CASGVGASEAFF.

V gene TRBV6-6 combines with J gene TRBJ1-5; D not resolved. The germline V gene encodes CDR1 MNHNY and CDR2 SVGAGI (reference sequence). The CDR3 is 14 residues long. V was cut by 6 bases and J by 1 base, with 10 bases left in between. The CDR3 region has the DNA TGTGCCAGCAGCACGACACCCAGCAATCAGCCCCAGCATTTT. Amino acids: CASSTTPSNQPQHF.

To note about this clonotype: One end of the junction is discordant with germline, which a read error may explain. The gene calls are TRBV9 and TRBJ2-1, with D possibly being TRBD2 (6 bases). The CDR3 is 15 amino acids. CDR1 and CDR2 from the germline V gene are SGDLS and YYNGEE. CDR3 amino acids: CASSPVVSGNNGQFF. The CDR3 DNA reads as TGTGCCAGCAGCCCCGTCGTTAGCGGAAACAATGGGCAGTTCTTC.

Concerning this clonotype itself: At one boundary the junction diverges from the germline segment, which might be a read error. The rearrangement links TRBV27 to TRBJ2-3, with D possibly matching TRBD2 (6 bases). The CDR3 has 16 amino acids. The germline gives CDR1 MNHEY, CDR2 SMNVEV (reference sequence). Here the CDR3 DNA reads TGTGCCAGCAGCCCGGTTAGCGGCCCTTTCACAGAGACGCGGTATTTT. Translation gives CASSPVSGPFTETRYF.

This clonotype was observed a few times. The chain couples TRBV6-1 to TRBJ1-5; tentatively, D is TRBD1 (5 bases). The V gene's germline CDR1 is MNHNS and CDR2 SASEGT. Trimming removed 7 bases from V and 3 bases from J, with 16 bases in between. The CDR3 runs 15 residues. CDR3 loop: CASTQTDSNNQPQHF. The CDR3 coding sequence is TGTGCCAGCACCCAGACCGACAGTAACAATCAGCCCCAGCATTTT.

V gene TRBV27 combines with J gene TRBJ2-2, with D perhaps assigned TRBD1 or TRBD2 (6 bases each). Trimming left V 5 bases short and J 3 bases short, with 22 bases between. This CDR3 contains 18 residues. Germline V gene lookup returns CDR1 MNHEY and CDR2 SMNVEV (reference sequence). The CDR3 nucleotides read TGTGCCAGCAGTAAGGGGGGTTCCGGGACACAACACACCGGGGAGCTGTTTTTT. Translated, it gives CASSKGGSGTQHTGELFF.

The V call is TRBV7-6, the J call TRBJ2-5, with D perhaps matching TRBD2 (6 bases). The CDR3 is made up of 16 amino acids. Germline CDR1 and CDR2: SGHVS and FNYEAQ. V lost 5 bases and J lost 11, with 27 bases in between. The CDR3 loop reads CASSLWTRPGSNEQYF. DNA of the CDR3: TGTGCCAGCAGCCTCTGGACTCGCCCCGGGAGCAATGAGCAGTACTTC.

The table lists this clonotype with a count of one. The CDR3 reads CASSLASRRSYNEQYF. The CDR3 region has the DNA TGTGCCAGCAGCTTAGCATCAAGGCGCTCCTACAATGAGCAGTACTTC. V gene TRBV7-9 combines with J gene TRBJ2-1; D unresolved. The J call is doubtful: the DNA matches TRBJ2-7 better. Germline V gene lookup returns CDR1 SEHNR and CDR2 FQNEAQ (reference sequence). This CDR3 is 16 amino acids long.

J is TRBJ1-1 and V is TRBV5-6; D gene ambiguous. V was cut by 4 bases and J by 5 bases, with 18 bases left in between. The CDR3 extends over 15 amino acids. Germline CDR1 and CDR2: SGHDT and YYEEEE. The CDR3 region has the DNA TGTGCCAGCAGCGGAGCAGTCGGGGAATTGACTGAAGCTTTCTTT. Residues: CASSGAVGELTEAFF.

V usage is TRBV4-3 and J usage is TRBJ1-6; D perhaps matches TRBD1 (5 bases). V was clipped by 1 base and J by 8 bases, with 6 bases between them. Germline CDR1 LGHNA, CDR2 YSLEER. The CDR3 consists of 13 residues. The CDR3 here is CASSQGDDSPLHF. CDR3 coding DNA: TGCGCCAGCAGCCAAGGGGACGATTCACCCCTCCACTTT.

This clonotype was seen a few times. This chain connects TRBV29-1 to TRBJ1-1; D may be TRBD1 (5 bases). Trimming removed 4 bases at V and 0 bases at J, with 12 bases between. The CDR3 is made up of 14 amino acids. In germline, CDR1 is SQVTM, CDR2 ANQGSEA. The CDR3 region is CSVVEGHLNTEAFF. The CDR3 region has the DNA TGCAGCGTTGTTGAGGGGCACCTGAACACTGAAGCTTTCTTT.

A remark on this clonotype: Since no conserved phenylalanine or tryptophan closes the CDR3, a read error is the likely cause. The chain has TRBV11-2 and TRBJ2-1; 9 bases are a match to TRBD2. Germline trimming cut 5 bases from V and 3 bases from J; bases unmatched to any gene: 5. Germline values: CDR1 SGHAT, CDR2 FQNNGV. CDR3 length: 15 amino acids. CDR3 loop: CASSNSGGNYNEQFL. The DNA of the CDR3 is TGTGCCAGCAGCAACAGCGGGGGGAACTACAATGAGCAGTTCTTA.

This clonotype was picked up a small number of times. This chain links TRBV7-2 with TRBJ1-4, with 7 nucleotides matching TRBD1. Trimming removed 4 bases from V and 3 bases from J; junction bases left unmatched: 5. The CDR3 extends over 15 amino acids. The germline V gene has CDR1 SGHTA and CDR2 FQGNSA. The CDR3 loop is CASSSLGTANEKLFF. CDR3 bases: TGTGCCAGCAGCTCCCTAGGGACAGCTAATGAAAAACTGTTTTTT.